Below, one T cell receptor (beta chain) is given with its context. The antigen is not known. The data originate from a study of cytomegalovirus exposure and HLA in healthy donors. Vbeta (60) and Jbeta (13) primers were used in the PCR. TCRdb's copy holds only in-frame clones and misses some; the assay was immunoSEQ multiplex PCR. Here the sample table reports roughly 120,000 clones. Study findings and constraints: Analysis performed later showed TCR beta chains linked to HLA being more clonally expanded than equally common others. For cytomegalovirus status, the classifier reportedly gave diagnoses with high specificity and sensitivity. In an earlier analysis, productive rearrangement rates for most beta V segments clustered near 87% or 30%.

Sequencing used PBMCs. The clonotype was recovered from a man aged 25 to 40 in good health and CMV-seronegative.

Here the CDR3 reads CATSRGGTGVNEQFF. As DNA, the CDR3 is TGTGCCACCAGCAGGGGGGGGACAGGGGTGAATGAGCAGTTCTTC. The chain is built from TRBV15 and TRBJ2-1, with 10 nucleotides matching TRBD1. J was trimmed by 7 bases and V by 3 bases; bases with no gene match: 6. Germline V gene data show CDR1 as LNHNV and CDR2 as YYDKDF (reference sequence). CDR3 length: 15 residues.